This T cell receptor beta chain comes out of a study of HIV-infected patients and healthy controls. Overall study results and limits: CMV-associated CDR3s mostly grew nonsignificantly during therapy, while HIV-associated CDR3s declined significantly. HIV-infected repertoires had significantly higher mean Gini indices than controls, possibly reflecting oligoclonality.

About 500 ng RNA was reverse transcribed with alpha and beta constant-region primers. Alpha and beta chain libraries were made separately by chain-specific third strand synthesis with multiplexing indices. All rearrangements within a chain used one primer pair; cDNA molecules carried barcodes. Two random hexamers, added before amplification and joined, formed each molecule's 12-nucleotide barcode. TCRdb reanalysed the 5' RACE reads using MiXCR and keeps one entry per CDR3 protein. Here the sample spans roughly 16,000 distinct CDR3 sequences, around 5.5% being singletons. All unsorted peripheral T cells were captured because whole blood was used without fractionation. This clonotype has ten or more counts. The antigen remains undetermined. Trimming pared 8 bases from V and 4 bases from J, leaving 15 bases between. The CDR3 totals 13 residues.

The chain carries TRBV12-3 or TRBV12-4 and TRBJ2-7, with D possibly called TRBD1 or TRBD2 (5 bases each). What was sequenced was blood. This receptor was identified in an adult in good health. The DNA of the CDR3 is TGTGCCAGCTTGGAGGACACGGGATACGAGCAGTACTTC. This gives the protein CASLEDTGYEQYF.